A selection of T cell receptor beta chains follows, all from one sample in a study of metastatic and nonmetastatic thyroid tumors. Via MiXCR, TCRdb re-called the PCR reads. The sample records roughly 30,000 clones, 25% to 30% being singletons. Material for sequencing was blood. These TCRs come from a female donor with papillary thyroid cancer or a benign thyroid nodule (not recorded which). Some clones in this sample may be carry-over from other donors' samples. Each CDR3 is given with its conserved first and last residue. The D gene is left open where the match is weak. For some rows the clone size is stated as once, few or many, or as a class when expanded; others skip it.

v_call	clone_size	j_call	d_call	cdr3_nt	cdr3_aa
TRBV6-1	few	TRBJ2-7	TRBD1	TGTGCCAGCAGTGAAACACAGGGGGCCTACGAGCAGTACTTC	CASSETQGAYEQYF
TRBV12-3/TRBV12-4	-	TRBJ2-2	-	TGTGCCAGCAGCCAAAACGCGAACACCGGGGAGCTGTTTTTT	CASSQNANTGELFF
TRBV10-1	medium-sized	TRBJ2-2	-	TGCGCCAGCAGTGGTAACACCGGGGAGCTGTTTTTT	CASSGNTGELFF
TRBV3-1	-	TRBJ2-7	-	TGTGCCAGCAGCCAAGGGGACAAGCTCTACGAGCAGTACTTC	CASSQGDKLYEQYF
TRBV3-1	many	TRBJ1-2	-	TGTGCCAGCAGCCAATTAGACTATGGCTACACCTTC	CASSQLDYGYTF
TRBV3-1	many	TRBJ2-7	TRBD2	TGTGCCAGCAGCCCAACTTTCCGGAGCGGGAGGAGTTACGAGCAGTACTTC	CASSPTFRSGRSYEQYF
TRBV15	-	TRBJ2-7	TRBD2	TGTGCCACCAGCAGAGACAGGACTAGCGCTCACGAGCAGTACTTC	CATSRDRTSAHEQYF
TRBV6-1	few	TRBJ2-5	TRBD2	TGTGCCAGCAGCTTCGCTATAGCGGGGGGGGGAGAGACCCAGTACTTC	CASSFAIAGGGETQYF
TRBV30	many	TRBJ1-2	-	TGTGCCTGGAGTATGGGGGTTGACAGCTATGGCTACACCTTC	CAWSMGVDSYGYTF
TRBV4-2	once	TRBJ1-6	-	TGTGCCAGCAGCTCCGGCAGGGACATTTCACCCCTCCACTTT	CASSSGRDISPLHF
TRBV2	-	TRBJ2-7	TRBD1	TGTGCCAGCAGTCTGACAGGGTTAGGCTACGAGCAGTACTTC	CASSLTGLGYEQYF
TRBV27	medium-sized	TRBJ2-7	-	TGTGCCAGCAGTTTGCAGGGGAACTACGAGCAGTACTTC	CASSLQGNYEQYF
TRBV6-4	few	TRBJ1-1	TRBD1	TGTGCCAGCAGTGACAGGGGGCACACTGAAGCTTTCTTT	CASSDRGHTEAFF
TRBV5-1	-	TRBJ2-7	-	TGCGCCAGCAGCGGGGAGCGGAACTCCTACGAGCAGTACTTC	CASSGERNSYEQYF
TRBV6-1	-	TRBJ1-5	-	TGTGCCAGCAGTGAAGGGGCGCCTACCGCCGATCAGCCCCAGCATTTT	CASSEGAPTADQPQHF
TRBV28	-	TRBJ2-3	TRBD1	TGTGCCAGCAGCACTCCCGGGACAGGTACCGCGGATACGCAGTATTTT	CASSTPGTGTADTQYF
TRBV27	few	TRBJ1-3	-	TGTGCCAGCAGTTTAAGTCTGGGGCACTCTGGAAACACCATATATTTT	CASSLSLGHSGNTIYF
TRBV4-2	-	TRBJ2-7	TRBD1	TGTGCCAGCAGCCAAGATATCGGGTTTCGGGACAGATTCAACGAGCAGTACTTC	CASSQDIGFRDRFNEQYF
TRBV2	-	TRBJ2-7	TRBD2	TGTGCCAGCACCACACTAGCGGGAGTTACCTACGAGCAGTACTTC	CASTTLAGVTYEQYF
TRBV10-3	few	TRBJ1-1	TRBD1	TGTGCCATCTTCCAGGGGACAGTTTTGAACACTGAAGCTTTCTTT	CAIFQGTVLNTEAFF
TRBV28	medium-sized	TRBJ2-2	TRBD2	TGTGCCAGCAGCCCTGGGACTAGCACCGGGGAGCTGTTTTTT	CASSPGTSTGELFF
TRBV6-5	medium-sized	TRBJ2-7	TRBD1	TGTGCCAGCAGTTACGGGACAGGAACTCACGAGCAGTACTTC	CASSYGTGTHEQYF
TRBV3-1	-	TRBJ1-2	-	TGTGCCAGCAGCCGGACGGAGTATGGCTACACCTTC	CASSRTEYGYTF
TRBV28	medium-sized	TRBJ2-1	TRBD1	TGTGCCAGCAGTTCCATAATAATGACAGGGGGAGGGTACAATGAGCAGTTCTTC	CASSSIIMTGGGYNEQFF
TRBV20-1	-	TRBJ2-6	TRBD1	TGCAGTATCGGGCAGGGGGCGATTTCTGGGGCCAACGTCCTGACTTTC	CSIGQGAISGANVLTF
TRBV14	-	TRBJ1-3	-	TGTGCCAGCAGCCAAGAAAGACCGGGACTCAATTTT	CASSQERPGLNF
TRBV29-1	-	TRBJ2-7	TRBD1	TGCAGCGTTAGCGCCGGGACAGGGGGGCAGTACTTC	CSVSAGTGGQYF
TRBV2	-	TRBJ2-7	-	TGTGCCAGCAGTGAAGCGATGGACAGATCCTACGAGCAGTACTTC	CASSEAMDRSYEQYF
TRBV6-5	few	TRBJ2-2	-	TGTGCCAGCAGTTGGGAGAACACCGGGGAGCTGTTTTTT	CASSWENTGELFF
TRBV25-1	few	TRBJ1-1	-	TGTGCCAGCAGTGCCACGGCAGGGTCGGCTTTCTTT	CASSATAGSAFF
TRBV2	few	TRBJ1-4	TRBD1	TGTGCCAGCAGTAAGACAGGGCACAATGAAAAACTGTTTTTT	CASSKTGHNEKLFF
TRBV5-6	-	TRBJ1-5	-	TGTGCCAGCAGCTTGGGGGGGATTGGTAGTCAGCCCCAGCATTTT	CASSLGGIGSQPQHF
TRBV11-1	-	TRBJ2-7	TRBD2	TGTGCCAGCAGCAGGGACGGGGGGGCGGTCTACGAGCAGTACTTC	CASSRDGGAVYEQYF
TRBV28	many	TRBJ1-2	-	TGTGCCAGCAGCGGACTTCCTCATAACTATGGCTACACCTTC	CASSGLPHNYGYTF
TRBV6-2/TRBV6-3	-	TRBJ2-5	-	TGTGCCAGCAGTTACCCCAGTGAAAGACATGGGACCCAGTACTTC	CASSYPSERHGTQYF
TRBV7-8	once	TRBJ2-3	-	TGTGCCAGTAGCTTGGAGCTAGCACGAAATACGCGGTATTTT	CASSLELARNTRYF
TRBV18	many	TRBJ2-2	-	TGTGCCAGCTCACCGCAACGGGTAGCCACCGGGGAGCTGTTTTTT	CASSPQRVATGELFF
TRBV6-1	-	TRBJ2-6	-	TGTGCCAGCAGCCCTGTCTCTGGGGCCAACGTCCTGACTTTC	CASSPVSGANVLTF
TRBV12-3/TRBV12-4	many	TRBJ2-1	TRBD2	TGTGCCAGCAGTAGCCGGGCTAGCGGGAGGGCCAGGAATGAGCAGTTCTTC	CASSSRASGRARNEQFF
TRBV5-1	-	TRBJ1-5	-	TGCGCCAGCACCTCTCCTCGGGGCAGACAGGGCAATCAGCCCCAGCATTTT	CASTSPRGRQGNQPQHF
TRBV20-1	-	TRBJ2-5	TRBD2	TGCAGTGCTAGAGTCGGCGGGAGGCCTGGGGAGACCCAGTACTTC	CSARVGGRPGETQYF
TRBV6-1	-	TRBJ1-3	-	TGTGCCAGCAGTTTGAGGGGAAACTCTGGAAACACCATATATTTT	CASSLRGNSGNTIYF
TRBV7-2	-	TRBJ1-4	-	TGTGCCAGCAGCTTCGCAGGGGACGAAAAACTGTTTTTT	CASSFAGDEKLFF
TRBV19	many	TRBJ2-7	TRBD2	TGTGCCAGTAGTATAGACAGCGGGAGGTGGCGAGAGCAGTACTTC	CASSIDSGRWREQYF
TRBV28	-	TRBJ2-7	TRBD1	TGTGCCAGCAGTTCTCGGGACAGGGGGCAGATGGACGAGCAGTACTTC	CASSSRDRGQMDEQYF
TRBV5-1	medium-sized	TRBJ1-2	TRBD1	TGCGCCAGCAGCCCCCCCGCTGACAGGGGTGGCTACACCTTC	CASSPPADRGGYTF
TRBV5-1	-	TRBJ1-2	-	TGCGCCAGCAGCCCCCAAGCCCTCGGGGGCAGAGGCTACACCTTC	CASSPQALGGRGYTF